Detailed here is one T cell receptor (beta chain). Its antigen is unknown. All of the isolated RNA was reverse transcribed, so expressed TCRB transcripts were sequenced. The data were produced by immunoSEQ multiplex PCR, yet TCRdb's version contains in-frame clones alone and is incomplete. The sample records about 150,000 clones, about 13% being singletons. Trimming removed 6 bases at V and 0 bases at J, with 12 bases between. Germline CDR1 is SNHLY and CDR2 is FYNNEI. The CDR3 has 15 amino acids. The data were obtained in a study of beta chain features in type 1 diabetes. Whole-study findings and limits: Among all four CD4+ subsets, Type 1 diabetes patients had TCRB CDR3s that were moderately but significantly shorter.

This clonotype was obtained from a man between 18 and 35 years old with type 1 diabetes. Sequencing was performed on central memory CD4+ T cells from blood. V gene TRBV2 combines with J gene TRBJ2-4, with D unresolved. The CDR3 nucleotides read TGTGCCAGCAGGGCTACAGACCTAGCCAAAAACATTCAGTACTTC. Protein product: CASRATDLAKNIQYF.